This T cell receptor beta chain appears in the sequencing data of a study of blood T cell repertoires in COVID-19. This CDR3 region has 14 residues. Germline-derived CDR1 and CDR2 are SGHRS and YFSETQ. Trimming took off 4 bases at V and 3 bases at J, with 11 bases between the two ends. Authors' methods: Amplifying reference gene primers gave estimates of nucleated cell counts. TCRdb's copy holds only in-frame clones and misses some; the assay was immunoSEQ multiplex PCR. V, J and clone size reflect that table, while D and trimming were determined from the DNA. Found here are a few hundred thousand clones, 87% of them singletons; the top ten hold under 3%. Recovery meant two consecutive negative NP/OP PCR tests, professional clearance, or resolved symptoms.

This chain uses TRBV5-1 with TRBJ2-1, with TRBD2 as a possible D gene (5 bases). This TCR was recovered from a woman between 25 and 40 years old who had recovered from COVID-19. Input material: PBMCs or T cells enriched from blood (not recorded which). The CDR3, as DNA: TGCGCCAGCAGCGCCGACGGGATCTACAATGAGCAGTTCTTC. Protein product: CASSADGIYNEQFF.